These T cell receptor beta chains were read from a single sample in a study of T-cell memory formation after mild COVID-19. TCRdb redid the calling of the 5' RACE reads with MiXCR, one entry per CDR3 protein. The data hold hundreds of thousands of distinct CDR3 sequences, with over 15% observed a single time. The sequenced material came from PBMCs or a T cell subset sorted from them (not recorded which). The origin of the receptors is an adult woman who had mild COVID-19 (a few samples of this study predate the infection). Cell type and time point are not known. Both conserved end residues are part of each CDR3. D genes are given only for firm matches. Size is omitted from some rows. Given values are once, few, many or a class for expanded clones.

>TRBJ1-5|few|TRBD1|TRBV20-1
TGCAGTGCTAGAAACGCCGTGACAGGGGACCAGCCCCAGCATTTT
CSARNAVTGDQPQHF
>TRBJ1-1|few|.|TRBV5-1
TGCGCCAGCAGCTTAGGAGGTAGAGGGGTCGGCACTGAAGCTTTCTTT
CASSLGGRGVGTEAFF
>TRBJ2-3|.|TRBD2|TRBV27
TGTGCCAGCAGTTGGGCTAGCGGGCTCGGGAAATATAGCACAGATACGCAGTATTTT
CASSWASGLGKYSTDTQYF
>TRBJ2-1|few|TRBD1|TRBV10-3
TGTGCCATCAGGGACAGGGGGCTCTACAATGAGCAGTTCTTC
CAIRDRGLYNEQFF
>TRBJ1-1|.|.|TRBV3-1
TGTGCCAGCAGCCTCCTACCTTGGGGCAGCCTAAACACTGAAGCTTTCTTT
CASSLLPWGSLNTEAFF
>TRBJ2-3|.|.|TRBV7-9
TGTGCCAGCAGCTACATCGGCACTAGCACAGATACGCAGTATTTT
CASSYIGTSTDTQYF
>TRBJ2-1|.|TRBD2|TRBV7-7
TGTGCTAGCAGCGACCGACTAGCATTGGGCGATGAGCAGTTCTTC
CASSDRLALGDEQFF
>TRBJ2-7|few|.|TRBV6-5
TGTGCCACGCGGGGGCTGACAGGGGTCACCTACGAGCAGTACTTC
CATRGLTGVTYEQYF
>TRBJ2-1|few|.|TRBV2
TGTGCCAGCACCCAACAAGTGTCCAATGAGCAGTTCTTC
CASTQQVSNEQFF
>TRBJ2-1|.|TRBD2|TRBV7-9
TGTGCCAGCGGCGGGACTAGCGGGAGGGCCAGTGAGCAGTTCTTC
CASGGTSGRASEQFF
>TRBJ1-5|.|.|TRBV24-1
TGTGCCACCAGTGATTCGTTAGGGCGTCAGCCCCAGCATTTT
CATSDSLGRQPQHF
>TRBJ2-5|few|TRBD1|TRBV5-1
TGCGCCAGCAGCTTGGGCAGGGGGAAGGAGACCCAGTACTTC
CASSLGRGKETQYF
>TRBJ1-2|few|.|TRBV5-1
TGCGCCAGCAGCTTTACCGAGGGGGAGAACTATGGCTACACCTTC
CASSFTEGENYGYTF
>TRBJ2-5|many|.|TRBV12-3/TRBV12-4
TGTGCCAGCAGCTTAGGTTCTCAAGAGACCCAGTACTTC
CASSLGSQETQYF
>TRBJ2-1|.|TRBD2|TRBV18
TGTGCCAGCTCACCCGCTACTAGCGGGCGATACAATGAGCAGTTCTTC
CASSPATSGRYNEQFF
>TRBJ1-4|.|.|TRBV3-1
TGTGCCAGCAGCCCGGGGGTGAATGAAAAACTGTTTTTT
CASSPGVNEKLFF
>TRBJ1-4|.|TRBD1|TRBV12-3/TRBV12-4
TGTGCCAGCAGTTTACATCGACAGGGAGAAGGAAAACTGTTTTTT
CASSLHRQGEGKLFF
>TRBJ1-1|.|TRBD1|TRBV30
TGTGCCTGGAGCCGTACAGGGGCTGAAGCTTTCTTT
CAWSRTGAEAFF
>TRBJ2-5|.|TRBD2|TRBV15
TGTGCCACCAGCCTCAATAGCGGGGGAAACCAAGAGACCCAGTACTTC
CATSLNSGGNQETQYF
>TRBJ2-1|.|TRBD2|TRBV5-1
TGCGCCAGCAGCTCCCCCCCCGCACTCGCGGGAGTCTCGAATGAGCAGTTCTTC
CASSSPPALAGVSNEQFF
>TRBJ2-5|many|TRBD2|TRBV5-4
TGTGCAGTGGGGGGGTCATACCTCCAAGAGACCCAGTACTTC
CAVGGSYLQETQYF
>TRBJ1-1|.|.|TRBV5-1
TGCGCCAGCAGCTTCGGGGGGATTTTGAACACTGAAGCTTTCTTT
CASSFGGILNTEAFF
>TRBJ2-7|.|.|TRBV29-1
TGCAGCATATCACTCTTCCGGGACGTCTCCTACGAGCAGTACTTC
CSISLFRDVSYEQYF
>TRBJ1-2|.|.|TRBV12-3/TRBV12-4
TGTGCCAGCAGTTTACGGTCAGGGGACCATGGCTACACCTTC
CASSLRSGDHGYTF
>TRBJ1-3|few|.|TRBV5-5
TGTGCCAGCAGCTTGGTATGGGTATCCGGAAACACCATATATTTT
CASSLVWVSGNTIYF
>TRBJ2-5|many|.|TRBV7-9
TGTGCCAGCAGTCGGACAATGACAGAGACCCAGTACTTC
CASSRTMTETQYF
>TRBJ2-7|.|TRBD2|TRBV7-2
TGTGCCAGCAGCCGGGAGGGCAGCCAATCCTACGAGCAGTACTTC
CASSREGSQSYEQYF
>TRBJ2-3|.|.|TRBV7-6
TGTGCCAGCAGATCCAGTAGCACAGATACGCAGTATTTT
CASRSSSTDTQYF
>TRBJ2-5|once|.|TRBV18
TGTGCCAGCTCACCATGGGGCGGGACGGAGACCCAGTACTTC
CASSPWGGTETQYF
>TRBJ1-5|.|.|TRBV7-2
TGTGCCAGCAGCTTTTGGGACCAGCCCCAGCATTTT
CASSFWDQPQHF
>TRBJ2-5|.|.|TRBV20-1
TGCAGTGCTTGTAGTCCCCGGACCCAAGAGACCCAGTACTTC
CSACSPRTQETQYF
>TRBJ2-3|.|.|TRBV11-2
TGTGCCAGCAGCACCCGGGACTGGTACACAGATACGCAGTATTTT
CASSTRDWYTDTQYF
>TRBJ1-1|few|.|TRBV2
TGTGCCAGCAGCAGAAGAAACACTGAAGCTTTCTTT
CASSRRNTEAFF
>TRBJ1-1|.|.|TRBV6-5
TGTGCCAGCAGTTACCACCTGGACGGGAACACTGAAGCTTTCTTT
CASSYHLDGNTEAFF
>TRBJ2-7|.|.|TRBV18
TGTGCCAGCTCACCGTACGACAGGACTACCTACGAGCAGTACTTC
CASSPYDRTTYEQYF
>TRBJ2-7|many|.|TRBV7-2
TGTGCCAGCAGCTTATCCCTAGGCTACTACGAGCAGTACTTC
CASSLSLGYYEQYF
>TRBJ1-2|.|.|TRBV18
TGTGCCAGCTCAGCCAACAACTATGGCTACACCTTC
CASSANNYGYTF
>TRBJ2-7|few|.|TRBV3-1
TGTGCCAGCAGCCATCGCCCGCAACCACGATACGAGCAGTACTTC
CASSHRPQPRYEQYF
>TRBJ2-2|.|TRBD2|TRBV9
TGTGCCAGCAGCCCCGGACTAGCGGGGGGGCAGGTCCCCGGGGAGCTGTTTTTT
CASSPGLAGGQVPGELFF
>TRBJ1-1|few|.|TRBV15
TGTGCCACCAGCAGAGAGGCAGGGGAATGGACTGAAGCTTTCTTT
CATSREAGEWTEAFF